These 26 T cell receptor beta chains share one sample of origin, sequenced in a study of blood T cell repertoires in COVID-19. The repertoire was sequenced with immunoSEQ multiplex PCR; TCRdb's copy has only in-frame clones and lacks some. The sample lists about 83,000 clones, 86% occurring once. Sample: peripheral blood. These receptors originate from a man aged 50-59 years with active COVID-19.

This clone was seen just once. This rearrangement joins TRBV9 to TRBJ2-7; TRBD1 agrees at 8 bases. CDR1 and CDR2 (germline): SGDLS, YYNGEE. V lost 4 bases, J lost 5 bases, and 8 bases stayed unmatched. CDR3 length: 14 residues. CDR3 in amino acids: CASSPKDRAHEQYF. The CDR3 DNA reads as TGTGCCAGCAGCCCGAAGGACAGGGCCCACGAGCAGTACTTC.

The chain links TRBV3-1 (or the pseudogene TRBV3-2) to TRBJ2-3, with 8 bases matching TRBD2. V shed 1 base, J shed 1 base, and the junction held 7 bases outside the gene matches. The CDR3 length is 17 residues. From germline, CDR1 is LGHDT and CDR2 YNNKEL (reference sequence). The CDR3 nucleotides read TGTGCCAGCAGCCAAGGCAGGACTAGCTGGGGCACAGATACGCAGTATTTT. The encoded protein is CASSQGRTSWGTDTQYF.

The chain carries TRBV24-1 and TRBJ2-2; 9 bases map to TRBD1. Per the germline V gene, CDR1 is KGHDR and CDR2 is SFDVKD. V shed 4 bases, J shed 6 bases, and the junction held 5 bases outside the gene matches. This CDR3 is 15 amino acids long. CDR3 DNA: TGTGCCACCAGTGACCAGGGACAGGGCCCCGGGGAGCTGTTTTTT. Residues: CATSDQGQGPGELFF.

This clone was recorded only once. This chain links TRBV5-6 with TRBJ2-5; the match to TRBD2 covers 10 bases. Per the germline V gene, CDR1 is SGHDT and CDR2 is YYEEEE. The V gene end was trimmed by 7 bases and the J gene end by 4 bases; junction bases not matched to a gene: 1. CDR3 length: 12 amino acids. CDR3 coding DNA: TGTGCCAGCTTAGCGGGGGGAGAGACCCAGTACTTC. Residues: CASLAGGETQYF.

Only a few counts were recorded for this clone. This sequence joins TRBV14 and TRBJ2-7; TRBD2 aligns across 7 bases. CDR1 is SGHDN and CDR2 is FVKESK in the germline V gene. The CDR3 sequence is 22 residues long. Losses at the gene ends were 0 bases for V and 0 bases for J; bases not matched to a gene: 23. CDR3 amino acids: CASSQDQFSTGSGRQFSYEQYF. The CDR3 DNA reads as TGTGCCAGCAGCCAAGATCAATTCAGTACGGGTAGCGGGCGGCAATTCTCCTACGAGCAGTACTTC.

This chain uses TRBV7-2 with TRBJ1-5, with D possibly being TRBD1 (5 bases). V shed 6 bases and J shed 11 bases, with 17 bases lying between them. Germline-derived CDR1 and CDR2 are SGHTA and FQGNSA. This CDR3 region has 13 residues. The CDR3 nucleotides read TGTGCCAGCAGTGGTTCGCAGGGCTCGACCCAGCATTTT. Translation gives CASSGSQGSTQHF. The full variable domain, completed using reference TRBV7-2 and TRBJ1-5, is GAGVSQSPSNKVTEKGKDVELRCDPISGHTALYWYRQSLGQGLEFLIYFQGNSAPDKSGLPSDRFSAERTGGSVSTLTIQRTQQEDSAVYLCASSGSQGSTQHFGDGTRLSIL.

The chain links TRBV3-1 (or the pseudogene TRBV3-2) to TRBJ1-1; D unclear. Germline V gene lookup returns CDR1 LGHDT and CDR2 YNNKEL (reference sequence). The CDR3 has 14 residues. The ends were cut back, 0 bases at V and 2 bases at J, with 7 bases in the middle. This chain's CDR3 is CASSQDPINTEAFF. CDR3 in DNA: TGTGCCAGCAGCCAAGACCCAATTAACACTGAAGCTTTCTTT.

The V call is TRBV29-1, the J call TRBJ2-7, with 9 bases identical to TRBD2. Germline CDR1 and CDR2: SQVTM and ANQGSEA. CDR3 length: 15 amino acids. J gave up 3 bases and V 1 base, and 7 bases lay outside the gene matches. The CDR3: CSVEASSGSFYEQYF. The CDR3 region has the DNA TGCAGCGTTGAAGCTAGTAGCGGGAGTTTCTACGAGCAGTACTTC.

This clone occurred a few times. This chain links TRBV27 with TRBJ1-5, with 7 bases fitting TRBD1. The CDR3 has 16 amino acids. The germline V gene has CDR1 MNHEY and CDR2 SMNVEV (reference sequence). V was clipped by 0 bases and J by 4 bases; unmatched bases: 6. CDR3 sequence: CASSLSSPGGNQPQHF. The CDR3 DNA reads TGTGCCAGCAGTTTATCGTCACCAGGGGGTAATCAGCCCCAGCATTTT.

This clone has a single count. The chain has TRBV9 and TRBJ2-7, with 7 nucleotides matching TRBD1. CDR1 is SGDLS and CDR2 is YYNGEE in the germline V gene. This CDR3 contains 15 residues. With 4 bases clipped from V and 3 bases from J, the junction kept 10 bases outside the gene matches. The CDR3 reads CASSPRDSLIYEQYF. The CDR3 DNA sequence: TGTGCCAGCAGCCCCCGGGACAGCCTCATCTACGAGCAGTACTTC.

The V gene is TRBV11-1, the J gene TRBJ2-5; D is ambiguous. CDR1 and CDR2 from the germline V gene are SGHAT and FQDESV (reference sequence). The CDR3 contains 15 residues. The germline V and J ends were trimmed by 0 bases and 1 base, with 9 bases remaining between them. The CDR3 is CASSLARTVQETQYF. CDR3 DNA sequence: TGTGCCAGCAGCTTAGCGCGAACAGTCCAAGAGACCCAGTACTTC.

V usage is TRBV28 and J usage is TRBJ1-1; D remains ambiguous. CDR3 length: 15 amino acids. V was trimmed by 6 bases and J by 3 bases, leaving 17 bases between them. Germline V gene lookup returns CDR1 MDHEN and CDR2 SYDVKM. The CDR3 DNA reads TGTGCCAGCAGAATGGAAACGGGGTATTACACTGAAGCTTTCTTT. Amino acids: CASRMETGYYTEAFF.

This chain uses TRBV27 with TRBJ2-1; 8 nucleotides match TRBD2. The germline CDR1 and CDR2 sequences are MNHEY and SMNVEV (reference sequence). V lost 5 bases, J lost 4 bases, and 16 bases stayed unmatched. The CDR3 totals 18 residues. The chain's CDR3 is CASSPPEAGVVRYNEQFF. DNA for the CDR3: TGTGCCAGCAGTCCCCCCGAAGCGGGAGTAGTTAGGTACAATGAGCAGTTCTTC.

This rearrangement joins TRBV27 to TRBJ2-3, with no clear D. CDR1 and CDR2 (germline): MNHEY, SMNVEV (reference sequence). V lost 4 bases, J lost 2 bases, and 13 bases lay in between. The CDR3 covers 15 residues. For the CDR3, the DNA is TGTGCCAGCAGTTCTAGGCGGCTCCTCACAGATACGCAGTATTTT. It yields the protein CASSSRRLLTDTQYF.

The CDR3 here is CASSLGTAGDYGYTF. The CDR3 DNA sequence: TGTGCCAGCAGCCTAGGGACAGCCGGCGACTATGGCTACACCTTC. The chain combines TRBV5-4 with TRBJ1-2; 7 nucleotides match TRBD1. The CDR3 is 15 residues long. V lost 4 bases and J lost 3; bases outside the gene matches: 9. CDR1 is SGHNT, CDR2 YYREEE, per germline (reference sequence). The full variable domain, its missing parts supplied by reference TRBV5-4 and TRBJ1-2, is ETGVTQSPTHLIKTRGQQVTLRCSSQSGHNTVSWYQQALGQGPQFIFQYYREEENGRGNFPPRFSGLQFPNYSSELNVNALELDDSALYLCASSLGTAGDYGYTFGSGTRLTVV.

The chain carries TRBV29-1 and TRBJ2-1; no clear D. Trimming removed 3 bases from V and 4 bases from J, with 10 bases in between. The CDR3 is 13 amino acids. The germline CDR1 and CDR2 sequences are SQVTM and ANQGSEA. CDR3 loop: CSVEQDMYNEQFF. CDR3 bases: TGCAGCGTTGAGCAGGATATGTACAATGAGCAGTTCTTC.

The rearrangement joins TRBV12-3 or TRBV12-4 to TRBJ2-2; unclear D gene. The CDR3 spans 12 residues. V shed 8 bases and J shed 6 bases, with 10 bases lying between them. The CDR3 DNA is TGTGCCAGCGGCCCCTTCGCCGGGGAGCTGTTTTTT. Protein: CASGPFAGELFF.

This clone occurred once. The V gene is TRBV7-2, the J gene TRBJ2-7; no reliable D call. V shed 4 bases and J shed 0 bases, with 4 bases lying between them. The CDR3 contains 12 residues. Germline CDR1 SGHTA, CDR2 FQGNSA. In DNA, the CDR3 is TGTGCCAGCAGCTGGCTCTCCTACGAGCAGTACTTC. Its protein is CASSWLSYEQYF. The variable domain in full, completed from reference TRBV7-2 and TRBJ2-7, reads GAGVSQSPSNKVTEKGKDVELRCDPISGHTALYWYRQSLGQGLEFLIYFQGNSAPDKSGLPSDRFSAERTGGSVSTLTIQRTQQEDSAVYLCASSWLSYEQYFGPGTRLTVT.

CDR3 amino acids: CASKDTGGPGINEKLFF. The DNA for the CDR3 is TGTGCCAGCAAAGATACAGGGGGCCCCGGTATAAATGAAAAACTGTTTTTT. The J gene is TRBJ1-4, the V gene TRBV28; 9 positions agree with TRBD1. This CDR3 is built from 17 residues. Unmatched junction bases numbered 14, after V lost 7 bases and J lost 5 bases. CDR1 is MDHEN and CDR2 is SYDVKM in the germline V gene.

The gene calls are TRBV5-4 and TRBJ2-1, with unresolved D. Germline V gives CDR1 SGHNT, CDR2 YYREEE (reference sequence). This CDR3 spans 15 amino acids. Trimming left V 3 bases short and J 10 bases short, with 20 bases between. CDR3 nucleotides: TGTGCCAGCAGCTCTTACACTAATGCCGTTGGGGAGCAGTTCTTC. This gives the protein CASSSYTNAVGEQFF. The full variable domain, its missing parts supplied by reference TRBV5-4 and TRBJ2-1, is ETGVTQSPTHLIKTRGQQVTLRCSSQSGHNTVSWYQQALGQGPQFIFQYYREEENGRGNFPPRFSGLQFPNYSSELNVNALELDDSALYLCASSSYTNAVGEQFFGPGTRLTVL.

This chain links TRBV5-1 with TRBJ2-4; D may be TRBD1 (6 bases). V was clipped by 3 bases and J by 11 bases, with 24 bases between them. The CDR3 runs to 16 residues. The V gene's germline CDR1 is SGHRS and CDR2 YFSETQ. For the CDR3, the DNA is TGCGCCAGCAGCTCCAGTACAGGGACCTCTCTAAAGGTTCAGTACTTC. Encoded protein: CASSSSTGTSLKVQYF.

The CDR3 is CASGGTGLLYGYTF. CDR3 sequence (DNA): TGTGCCAGCGGGGGGACAGGGCTTTTATATGGCTACACCTTC. The chain couples TRBV6-5 to TRBJ1-2; 9 bases agree with TRBD1. Trimming removed 8 bases from V and 5 bases from J; junction bases left unmatched: 9. CDR3 length: 14 residues. Germline V gene sequence: CDR1 MNHEY, CDR2 SVGAGI.

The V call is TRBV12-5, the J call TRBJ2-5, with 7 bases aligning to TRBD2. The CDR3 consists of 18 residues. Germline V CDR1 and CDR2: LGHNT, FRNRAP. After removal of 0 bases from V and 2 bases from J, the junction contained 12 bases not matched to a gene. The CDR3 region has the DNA TGTGCTAGTGGTTTGGTATGGACGGGTCGGGGGGTACAAGAGACCCAGTACTTC. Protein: CASGLVWTGRGVQETQYF.

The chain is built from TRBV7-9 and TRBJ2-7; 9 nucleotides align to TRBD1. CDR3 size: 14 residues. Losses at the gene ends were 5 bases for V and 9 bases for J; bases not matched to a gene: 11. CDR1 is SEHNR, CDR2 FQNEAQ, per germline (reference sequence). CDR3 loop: CASSREGQGAVQYF. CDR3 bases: TGTGCCAGCAGCCGCGAGGGACAGGGAGCCGTGCAGTACTTC.

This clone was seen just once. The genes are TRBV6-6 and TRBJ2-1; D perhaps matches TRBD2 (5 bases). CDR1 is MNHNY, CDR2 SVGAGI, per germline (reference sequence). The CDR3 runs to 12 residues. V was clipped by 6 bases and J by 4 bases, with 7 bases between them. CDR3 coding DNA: TGTGCCAGCAGAAGCGGATACAATGAGCAGTTCTTC. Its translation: CASRSGYNEQFF.

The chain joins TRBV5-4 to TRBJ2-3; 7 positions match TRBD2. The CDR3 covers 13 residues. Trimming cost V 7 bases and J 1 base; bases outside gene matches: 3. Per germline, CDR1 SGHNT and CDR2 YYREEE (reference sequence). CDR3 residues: CASALAGTDTQYF. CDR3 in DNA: TGTGCCAGCGCGCTAGCGGGCACAGATACGCAGTATTTT.